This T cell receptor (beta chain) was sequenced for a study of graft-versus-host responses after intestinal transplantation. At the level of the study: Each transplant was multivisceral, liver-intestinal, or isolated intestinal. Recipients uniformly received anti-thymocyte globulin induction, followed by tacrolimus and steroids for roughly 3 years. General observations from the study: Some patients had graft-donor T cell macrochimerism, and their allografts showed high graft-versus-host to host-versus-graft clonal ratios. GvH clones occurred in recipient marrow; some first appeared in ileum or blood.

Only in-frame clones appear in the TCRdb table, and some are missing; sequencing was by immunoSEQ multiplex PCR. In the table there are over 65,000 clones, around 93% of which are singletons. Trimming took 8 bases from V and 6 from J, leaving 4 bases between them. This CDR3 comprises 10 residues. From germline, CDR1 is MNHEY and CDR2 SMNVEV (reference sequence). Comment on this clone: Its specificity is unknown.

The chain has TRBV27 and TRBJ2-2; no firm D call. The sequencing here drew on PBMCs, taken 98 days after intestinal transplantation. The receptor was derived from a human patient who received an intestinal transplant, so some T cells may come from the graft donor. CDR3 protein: CASPPGELFF. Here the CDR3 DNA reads TGTGCCAGCCCCCCCGGGGAGCTGTTTTTT.